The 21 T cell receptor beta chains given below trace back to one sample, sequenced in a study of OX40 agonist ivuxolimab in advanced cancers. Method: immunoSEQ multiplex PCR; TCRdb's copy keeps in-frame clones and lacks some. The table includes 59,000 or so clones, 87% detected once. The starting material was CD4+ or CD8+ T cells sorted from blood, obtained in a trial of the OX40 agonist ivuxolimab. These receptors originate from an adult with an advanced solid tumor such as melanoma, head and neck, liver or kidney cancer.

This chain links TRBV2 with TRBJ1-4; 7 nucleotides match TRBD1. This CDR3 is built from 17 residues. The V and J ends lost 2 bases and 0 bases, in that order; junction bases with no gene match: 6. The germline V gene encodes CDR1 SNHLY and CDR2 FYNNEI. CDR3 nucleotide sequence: TGTGCCAGCAGTGAATGGCAGGGGGGGGCAACTAATGAAAAACTGTTTTTT. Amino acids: CASSEWQGGATNEKLFF.

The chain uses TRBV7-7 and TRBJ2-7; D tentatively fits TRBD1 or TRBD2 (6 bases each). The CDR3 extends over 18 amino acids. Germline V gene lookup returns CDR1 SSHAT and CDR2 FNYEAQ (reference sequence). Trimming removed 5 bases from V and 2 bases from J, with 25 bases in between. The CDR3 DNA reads TGTGCCAGCAGCCCCTTGAGGGGGGACGACTCCGACCCCTACGAGCAGTACTTC. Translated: CASSPLRGDDSDPYEQYF.

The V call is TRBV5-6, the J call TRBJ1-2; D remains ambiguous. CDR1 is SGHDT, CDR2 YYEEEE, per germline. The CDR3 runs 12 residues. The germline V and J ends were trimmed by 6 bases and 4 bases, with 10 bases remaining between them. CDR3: CASNADTYGYTF. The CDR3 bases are TGTGCCAGCAATGCCGACACCTATGGCTACACCTTC.

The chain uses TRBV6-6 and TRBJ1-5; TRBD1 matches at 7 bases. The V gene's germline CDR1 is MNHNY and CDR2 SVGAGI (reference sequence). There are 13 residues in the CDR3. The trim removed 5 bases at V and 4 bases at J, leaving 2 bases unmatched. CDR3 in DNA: TGTGCCAGCAGTCCACAGGGGAATCAGCCCCAGCATTTT. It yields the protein CASSPQGNQPQHF.

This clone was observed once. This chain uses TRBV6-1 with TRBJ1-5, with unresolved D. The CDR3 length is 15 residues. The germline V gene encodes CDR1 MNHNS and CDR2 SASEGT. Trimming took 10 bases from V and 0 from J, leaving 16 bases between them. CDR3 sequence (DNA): TGTGCCACCCAGACACAAGCCGTTAGCAATCAGCCCCAGCATTTT. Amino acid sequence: CATQTQAVSNQPQHF.

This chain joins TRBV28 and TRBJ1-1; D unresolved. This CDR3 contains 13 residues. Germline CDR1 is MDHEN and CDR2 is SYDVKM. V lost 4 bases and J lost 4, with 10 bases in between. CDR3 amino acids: CASSSFLSTEAFF. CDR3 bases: TGTGCCAGCAGTTCCTTCTTGAGCACTGAAGCTTTCTTT.

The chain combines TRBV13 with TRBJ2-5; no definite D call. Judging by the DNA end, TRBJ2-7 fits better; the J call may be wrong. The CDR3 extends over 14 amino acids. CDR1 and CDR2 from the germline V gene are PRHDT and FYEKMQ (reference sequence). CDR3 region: CASSSTISSYEQYF. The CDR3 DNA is TGTGCCAGCAGCTCGACCATAAGCTCCTACGAGCAGTACTTC.

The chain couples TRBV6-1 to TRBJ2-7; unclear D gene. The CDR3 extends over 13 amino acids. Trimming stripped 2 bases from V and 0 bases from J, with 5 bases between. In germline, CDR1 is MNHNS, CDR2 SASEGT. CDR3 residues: CASSENSSYEQYF. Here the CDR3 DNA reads TGTGCCAGCAGTGAAAACAGCTCCTACGAGCAGTACTTC.

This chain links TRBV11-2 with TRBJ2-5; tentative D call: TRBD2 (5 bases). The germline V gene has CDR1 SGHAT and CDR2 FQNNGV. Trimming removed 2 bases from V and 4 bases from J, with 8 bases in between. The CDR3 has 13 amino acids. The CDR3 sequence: CASSLTRLETQYF. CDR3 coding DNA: TGTGCCAGCAGCTTAACTAGACTAGAGACCCAGTACTTC.

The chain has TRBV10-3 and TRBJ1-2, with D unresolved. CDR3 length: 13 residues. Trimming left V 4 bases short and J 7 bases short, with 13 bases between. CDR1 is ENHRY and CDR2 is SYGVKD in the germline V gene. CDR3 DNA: TGTGCCATCAGTGGGGCCAGGAGCCTTGGCTACACCTTC. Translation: CAISGARSLGYTF.

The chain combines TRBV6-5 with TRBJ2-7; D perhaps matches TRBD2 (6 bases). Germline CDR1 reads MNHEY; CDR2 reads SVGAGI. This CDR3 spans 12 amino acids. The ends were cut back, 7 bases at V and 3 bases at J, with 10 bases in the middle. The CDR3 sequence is CASNRDFYEQYF. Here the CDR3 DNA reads TGTGCCAGCAATCGGGACTTCTACGAGCAGTACTTC.

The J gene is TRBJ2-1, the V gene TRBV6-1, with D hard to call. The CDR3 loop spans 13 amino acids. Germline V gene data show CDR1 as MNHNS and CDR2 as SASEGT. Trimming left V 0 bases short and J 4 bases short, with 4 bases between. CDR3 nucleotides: TGTGCCAGCAGTGAAGCAGTTTACAATGAGCAGTTCTTC. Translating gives CASSEAVYNEQFF.

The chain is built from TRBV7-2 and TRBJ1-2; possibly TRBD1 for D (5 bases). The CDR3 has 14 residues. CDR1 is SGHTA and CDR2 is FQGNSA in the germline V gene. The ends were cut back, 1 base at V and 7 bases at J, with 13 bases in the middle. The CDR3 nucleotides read TGTGCCAGCAGCTTAGTAGCACAGGCTTTTGGCTACACCTTC. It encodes CASSLVAQAFGYTF.

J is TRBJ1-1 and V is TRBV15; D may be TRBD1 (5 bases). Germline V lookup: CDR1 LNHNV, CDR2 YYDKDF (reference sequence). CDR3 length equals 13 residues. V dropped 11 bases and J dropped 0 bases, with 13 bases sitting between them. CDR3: CAAMRGLNTEAFF. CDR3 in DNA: TGTGCCGCGATGAGGGGTCTGAACACTGAAGCTTTCTTT.

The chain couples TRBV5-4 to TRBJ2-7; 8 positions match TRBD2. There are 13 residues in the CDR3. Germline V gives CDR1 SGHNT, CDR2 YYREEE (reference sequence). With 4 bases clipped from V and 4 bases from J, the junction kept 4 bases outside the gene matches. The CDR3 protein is CASSPGLGYEQYF. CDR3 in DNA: TGTGCCAGCAGCCCGGGACTAGGTTACGAGCAGTACTTC.

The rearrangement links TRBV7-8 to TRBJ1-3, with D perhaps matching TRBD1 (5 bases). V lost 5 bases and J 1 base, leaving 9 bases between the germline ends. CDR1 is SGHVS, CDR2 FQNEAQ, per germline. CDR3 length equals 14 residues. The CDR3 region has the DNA TGTGCCAGCAGCCCCCGGGGGTCTGGAAACACCATATATTTT. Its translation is CASSPRGSGNTIYF.

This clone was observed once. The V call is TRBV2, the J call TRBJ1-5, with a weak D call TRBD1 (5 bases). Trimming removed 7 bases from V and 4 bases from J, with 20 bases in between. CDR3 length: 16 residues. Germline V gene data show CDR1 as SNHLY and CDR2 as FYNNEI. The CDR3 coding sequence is TGTGCCAGCACCCCCCACGTCTACAGGCGGAATCAGCCCCAGCATTTT. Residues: CASTPHVYRRNQPQHF.

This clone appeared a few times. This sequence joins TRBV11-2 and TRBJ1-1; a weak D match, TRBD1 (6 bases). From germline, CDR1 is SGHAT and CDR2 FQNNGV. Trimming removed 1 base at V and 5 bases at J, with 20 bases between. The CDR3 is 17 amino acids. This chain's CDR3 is CASSLGSRTVRFTEAFF. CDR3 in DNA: TGTGCCAGCAGCTTAGGTTCCCGGACAGTTCGCTTTACTGAAGCTTTCTTT.

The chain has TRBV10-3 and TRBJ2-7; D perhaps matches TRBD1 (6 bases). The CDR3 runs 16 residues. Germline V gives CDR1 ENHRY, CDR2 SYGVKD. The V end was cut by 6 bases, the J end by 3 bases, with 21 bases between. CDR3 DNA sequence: TGTGCCATCAGGACCGAAGGACAGCTAATAAACTACGAGCAGTACTTC. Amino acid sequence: CAIRTEGQLINYEQYF.

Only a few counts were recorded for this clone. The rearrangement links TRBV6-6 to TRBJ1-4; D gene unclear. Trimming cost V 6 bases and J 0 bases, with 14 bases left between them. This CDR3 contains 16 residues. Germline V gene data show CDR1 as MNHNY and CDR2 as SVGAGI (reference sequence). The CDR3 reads CASSSTQVATNEKLFF. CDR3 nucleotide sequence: TGTGCCAGCAGCTCAACCCAGGTCGCAACTAATGAAAAACTGTTTTTT.

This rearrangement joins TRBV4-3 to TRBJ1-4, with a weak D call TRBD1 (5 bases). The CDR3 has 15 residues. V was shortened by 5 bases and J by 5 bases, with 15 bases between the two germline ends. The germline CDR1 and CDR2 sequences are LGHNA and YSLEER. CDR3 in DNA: TGCGCCAGCAGCTCTTTAGGGGCCCAAAATGAAAAACTGTTTTTT. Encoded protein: CASSSLGAQNEKLFF.